Detailed here is one T cell receptor (beta chain). Its antigen is currently unknown. The data belong to a study of blood T cells in healthy people across ages. Study observations and caveats: Estimated diversity, derived from one million T cells, was regarded as an underestimate.

The second PCR ran roughly 7 to 12 cycles with a sample-barcoded 5' primer and J-beta primers. TCRdb reprocessed the 5' RACE reads with MiXCR, giving one entry per CDR3 protein. This table has over a million distinct CDR3 sequences, 59% appearing once. The CDR3 covers 16 residues. V lost 5 bases to trimming and J lost 0 bases, with 14 bases between them. Germline V gives CDR1 SEHNR, CDR2 FQNEAQ (reference sequence). The chain employs TRBV7-9 and TRBJ1-5; D remains unclear. The sequencing sample was made of blood. The origin of this receptor is a young man in good health. CDR3 residues: CASSTPGSYSNQPQHF. CDR3 DNA: TGTGCCAGCAGCACGCCGGGCAGCTATAGCAATCAGCCCCAGCATTTT.